These 17 T cell receptor beta chains were sequenced from one sample in a study of OX40 agonist ivuxolimab in advanced cancers. Repertoires were generated with immunoSEQ multiplex PCR, while TCRdb's copy carries only in-frame clones and drops some. The data hold roughly 26,000 clones, with almost 90% observed a single time. The source material was CD4+ or CD8+ T cells sorted from blood, sampled in a trial of the OX40 agonist ivuxolimab. Receptors were obtained from an adult with an advanced solid tumor such as melanoma, head and neck, liver or kidney cancer.

V usage is TRBV25-1 and J usage is TRBJ2-7; perhaps TRBD1 as D (6 bases). V was shortened by 6 bases and J by 1 base, with 10 bases between the two germline ends. The CDR3 is made up of 13 amino acids. CDR1 is MGHDK and CDR2 is SYGVNS in the germline V gene. CDR3: CASSPGQSYEQYF. As DNA, the CDR3 is TGTGCCAGCAGCCCTGGACAGTCCTACGAGCAGTACTTC.

The chain links TRBV27 to TRBJ2-1; D possibly corresponds to TRBD2 (5 bases). Germline lookup yields CDR1 MNHEY and CDR2 SMNVEV (reference sequence). The V gene lost 7 bases and the J gene lost 0 bases, with 13 bases spanning the gap. The CDR3 has 15 amino acids. CDR3 DNA sequence: TGTGCCAGCACACCGATTGCGGGCTCCTACAATGAGCAGTTCTTC. Its translation is CASTPIAGSYNEQFF.

This rearrangement joins TRBV30 to TRBJ1-1; D gene uncertain. This CDR3 has 11 residues. V was pared by 0 bases and J by 2 bases, with 1 base between. Per the germline V gene, CDR1 is GTSNPN and CDR2 is SVGIG (reference sequence). The CDR3 DNA sequence: TGTGCCTGGAGTGTCAACACTGAAGCTTTCTTT. Amino acid sequence: CAWSVNTEAFF.

The chain combines TRBV6-1 with TRBJ1-5; possibly TRBD1 for D (5 bases). V was cut by 11 bases and J by 2 bases, with 10 bases left in between. This CDR3 comprises 12 residues. The germline CDR1 and CDR2 sequences are MNHNS and SASEGT. The DNA for the CDR3 is TGTGCCGGGGGTGTTGGCAATCAGCCCCAGCATTTT. Translated: CAGGVGNQPQHF.

J is TRBJ2-1 and V is TRBV10-3; unclear D gene. Trimming took 4 bases from V and 10 from J, leaving 8 bases between them. Germline assignment: CDR1 ENHRY and CDR2 SYGVKD. The CDR3 is 11 amino acids. The chain's CDR3 is CAISGSAEQFF. In DNA form, the CDR3 reads TGTGCCATCAGTGGCTCGGCAGAGCAGTTCTTC.

The V gene is TRBV29-1, the J gene TRBJ2-7; 12 bases are a match to TRBD2. The CDR3 is 14 amino acids. J lost 7 bases, V lost 1 base, and 5 bases had no gene match. The germline V gene has CDR1 SQVTM and CDR2 ANQGSEA. The CDR3 bases are TGCAGCGTTGAAGGACTAGCGGGGGCCGGGGAGCAGTACTTC. Translating it yields CSVEGLAGAGEQYF.

The rearrangement uses TRBV9 and TRBJ2-3; D remains ambiguous. Looked up from germline, CDR1 is SGDLS and CDR2 is YYNGEE. This CDR3 is 14 amino acids long. V lost 0 bases and J lost 3, with 8 bases in between. CDR3 nucleotides: TGTGCCAGCAGCGTAGGGTTCGGGACAGATACGCAGTATTTT. Translation: CASSVGFGTDTQYF.

The V and J genes are TRBV7-8 and TRBJ1-1; the D gene is possibly TRBD1 (5 bases). Trimming left V 5 bases short and J 2 bases short, with 12 bases between. The CDR3 is made up of 14 amino acids. Germline-derived CDR1 and CDR2 are SGHVS and FQNEAQ. Here the CDR3 DNA reads TGTGCCAGCAGCCCCGACGGGGCTAACACTGAAGCTTTCTTT. This codes for CASSPDGANTEAFF.

This chain joins TRBV6-1 and TRBJ2-1; unclear D gene. Germline loops: CDR1 MNHNS, CDR2 SASEGT. The CDR3 runs 17 residues. V was shortened by 2 bases and J by 0 bases, with 14 bases between the two germline ends. The CDR3 sequence: CASSETIGTYSYNEQFF. The CDR3 coding sequence is TGTGCCAGCAGTGAAACTATTGGCACTTACTCCTACAATGAGCAGTTCTTC.

The rearrangement links TRBV7-6 to TRBJ2-2; the match to TRBD1 covers 8 bases. V trimming: 6 bases; J trimming: 6 bases; junction bases outside the gene matches: 9. Germline V gene data show CDR1 as SGHVS and CDR2 as FNYEAQ. The CDR3 totals 15 residues. This chain's CDR3 is CASSLYTGGSGELFF. CDR3 DNA sequence: TGTGCCAGCAGTCTCTATACAGGGGGTTCCGGGGAGCTGTTTTTT.

The count of this clone is one. The chain links TRBV7-2 to TRBJ2-7; TRBD2 might be the D (5 bases). Germline V lookup: CDR1 SGHTA, CDR2 FQGNSA. V lost 5 bases, J lost 5 bases, and 16 bases lay in between. The CDR3 runs to 14 residues. The CDR3 DNA is TGTGCCAGCAGCCCCCCAGGTCTAGCTCACGAGCAGTACTTC. As protein: CASSPPGLAHEQYF.

The rearrangement uses TRBV7-2 and TRBJ2-5; D may match TRBD1 or TRBD2 (6 bases each). V lost 6 bases, J lost 3 bases, and 11 bases lay in between. This CDR3 is 13 amino acids long. CDR1 SGHTA and CDR2 FQGNSA come from the germline V gene. CDR3 sequence reads: CASSPRGEETQYF. CDR3 bases: TGTGCCAGCAGTCCAAGGGGGGAAGAGACCCAGTACTTC.

The V gene is TRBV19, the J gene TRBJ2-7; 7 bases align to TRBD2. CDR1 is LNHDA and CDR2 is SQIVND in the germline V gene (reference sequence). Losses at the gene ends were 5 bases for V and 3 bases for J; bases not matched to a gene: 10. The CDR3 covers 15 residues. The CDR3 DNA reads as TGTGCCAGTAGTCCCGGGATCGGCGGGAGCTACGAGCAGTACTTC. Amino acids: CASSPGIGGSYEQYF.

The chain has TRBV19 and TRBJ2-6, with TRBD2 identical over 7 bases. Germline values: CDR1 LNHDA, CDR2 SQIVND (reference sequence). The CDR3 spans 16 residues. Trimming took 7 bases from V and 3 from J; bases not matched to a gene: 9. CDR3 nucleotides: TGTGCCAGTATAAGGGGAGGGGAGGATGGGGCCAACGTCCTGACTTTC. The encoded protein is CASIRGGEDGANVLTF.

This rearrangement joins TRBV4-2 to TRBJ1-3; D may be TRBD1 (5 bases). Germline values: CDR1 LGHNA, CDR2 YNFKEQ. V lost 0 bases and J 4 bases, leaving 10 bases between the germline ends. The CDR3 has 15 residues. The CDR3 is CASSQDRTTGNTIYF. The DNA for the CDR3 is TGTGCCAGCAGCCAAGATAGGACAACCGGAAACACCATATATTTT.

V and J are TRBV2 and TRBJ2-7; D is perhaps TRBD1 or TRBD2 (5 bases each). V lost 5 bases to trimming and J lost 4 bases, with 18 bases between them. Per the germline V gene, CDR1 is SNHLY and CDR2 is FYNNEI. The CDR3 is 15 amino acids. The CDR3, as DNA: TGTGCCAGCAGTTCCAAAGGGGACGGCAAATACGAGCAGTACTTC. Its protein product is CASSSKGDGKYEQYF.

The J gene is TRBJ2-7, the V gene TRBV6-5; D gene uncertain. V lost 7 bases to trimming and J lost 3 bases, with 4 bases between them. Germline assignment: CDR1 MNHEY and CDR2 SVGAGI. The CDR3 length is 10 residues. The CDR3 nucleotides are TGTGCCAGCAAAGACTACGAGCAGTACTTC. Its translation is CASKDYEQYF.